These T cell receptor beta chains were read from a single sample in a study of cytomegalovirus exposure and HLA in healthy donors. The repertoire was sequenced with immunoSEQ multiplex PCR; TCRdb's copy has only in-frame clones and lacks some. The sample has approximately 180,000 clones; over 70% are singletons. Source material: PBMCs. The receptors shown here come from a male donor in good health and CMV-seronegative. Each CDR3 is given with its conserved first and last residue. A D gene is named only where the DNA matches it firmly. Clone size appears in some rows only: once, few, many, or a class for an expanded clone.

j_call: TRBJ1-5; v_call: TRBV27; d_call: -; clone_size: few; cdr3_nt: TGTGCCAGCAGTGCAGGGAGCAATCAGCCCCAGCATTTT; cdr3_aa: CASSAGSNQPQHF
j_call: TRBJ1-3; v_call: TRBV5-4; d_call: TRBD1; clone_size: -; cdr3_nt: TGTGCCAGCAGCTCGGATGGGGGACAGGGTGGAAACACCATATATTTT; cdr3_aa: CASSSDGGQGGNTIYF
j_call: TRBJ2-5; v_call: TRBV5-4; d_call: TRBD1; clone_size: -; cdr3_nt: TGTGCCAGCAGCTTGGGGGTAGGGGGCAGGGAGACCCAGTACTTC; cdr3_aa: CASSLGVGGRETQYF
j_call: TRBJ2-4; v_call: TRBV4-1; d_call: TRBD2; clone_size: -; cdr3_nt: TGCGCCAGCAGCCAAGAAGAGCGGGGGGGCCTTTATGGCATTCAGTACTTC; cdr3_aa: CASSQEERGGLYGIQYF
j_call: TRBJ2-7; v_call: TRBV7-8; d_call: TRBD1; clone_size: -; cdr3_nt: TGTGCCACCTCCCTCGGGACAGTCTCCTACGAGCAGTACTTC; cdr3_aa: CATSLGTVSYEQYF
j_call: TRBJ2-1; v_call: TRBV4-3; d_call: TRBD2; clone_size: -; cdr3_nt: TGCGCCAGCAGCCAAGGGCTAGCGGGAGGGGAAAGAAGGAGCTCCTACAATGAGCAGTTCTTC; cdr3_aa: CASSQGLAGGERRSSYNEQFF
j_call: TRBJ2-4; v_call: TRBV7-8; d_call: TRBD1; clone_size: -; cdr3_nt: TGTGCCAGCAGCTCCCGTTACAGGGGCAGAGGGGACATTCAGTACTTC; cdr3_aa: CASSSRYRGRGDIQYF
j_call: TRBJ2-1; v_call: TRBV7-3; d_call: TRBD2; clone_size: -; cdr3_nt: TGTGCCAGCAGCGCAACGGGACTAGCGGGATCCTCCTCCTACAATGAGCAGTTCTTC; cdr3_aa: CASSATGLAGSSSYNEQFF
j_call: TRBJ2-1; v_call: TRBV6-4; d_call: TRBD2; clone_size: -; cdr3_nt: TGTGCCAGCAGTGACTCCCCGGCAGGCGGGAGAAACAATGAGCAGTTCTTC; cdr3_aa: CASSDSPAGGRNNEQFF
j_call: TRBJ2-1; v_call: TRBV30; d_call: TRBD2; clone_size: once; cdr3_nt: TGTGCCTGGAGTGTGGCTAGCGGGGGACACAATGAGCAGTTCTTC; cdr3_aa: CAWSVASGGHNEQFF
j_call: TRBJ2-7; v_call: TRBV28; d_call: TRBD2; clone_size: -; cdr3_nt: TGTGCCAGCTTAGCGGGGAGCTCCTACGAGCAGTACTTC; cdr3_aa: CASLAGSSYEQYF
j_call: TRBJ1-6; v_call: TRBV19; d_call: -; clone_size: few; cdr3_nt: TGTGCCAGTAGTATTGGGCAGGTGCCACCCCTCCACTTT; cdr3_aa: CASSIGQVPPLHF
j_call: TRBJ2-7; v_call: TRBV11-2; d_call: TRBD2; clone_size: few; cdr3_nt: TGTGCCAGCAGCGCCCGGATCATACTAGCGGGAGGACCCGAGCAGTACTTC; cdr3_aa: CASSARIILAGGPEQYF
j_call: TRBJ2-3; v_call: TRBV6-5; d_call: -; clone_size: -; cdr3_nt: TGTGCCAGCAGTTACTGGGGCGGGACGGCAGATACGCAGTATTTT; cdr3_aa: CASSYWGGTADTQYF
j_call: TRBJ2-2; v_call: TRBV29-1; d_call: -; clone_size: once; cdr3_nt: TGCAGCGCTAGTAGCGGACGGAACACCGGGGAGCTGTTTTTT; cdr3_aa: CSASSGRNTGELFF
j_call: TRBJ2-1; v_call: TRBV7-8; d_call: TRBD2; clone_size: once; cdr3_nt: TGTGCCAGCAGCTTATCGGCTAGCGGGAGAAAGGGTGAGCAGTTCTTC; cdr3_aa: CASSLSASGRKGEQFF
j_call: TRBJ1-6; v_call: TRBV7-8; d_call: -; clone_size: few; cdr3_nt: TGTGCCAGCAGCAGACTCGTGAGCTCCTATAATTCACCCCTCCACTTT; cdr3_aa: CASSRLVSSYNSPLHF
j_call: TRBJ2-7; v_call: TRBV28; d_call: TRBD2; clone_size: -; cdr3_nt: TGTGCCAGCAGTTTCCAGAGCGGGAGGGCCGTTAAGGGTCACTACGAGCAGTACTTC; cdr3_aa: CASSFQSGRAVKGHYEQYF
j_call: TRBJ1-1; v_call: TRBV30; d_call: -; clone_size: -; cdr3_nt: TGTGCCTGGAGCGATGACAGGTTAAGAGCTTTCTTT; cdr3_aa: CAWSDDRLRAFF
j_call: TRBJ1-3; v_call: TRBV4-1; d_call: -; clone_size: once; cdr3_nt: TGCGCCAGCAGCCTAGGGGGATTATCTGGAAACACCATATATTTT; cdr3_aa: CASSLGGLSGNTIYF
j_call: TRBJ1-2; v_call: TRBV19; d_call: -; clone_size: few; cdr3_nt: TGTGCCAGTAGTATTAATCTAGGCGGTGGCTACACCTTC; cdr3_aa: CASSINLGGGYTF
j_call: TRBJ1-6; v_call: TRBV2; d_call: TRBD1; clone_size: -; cdr3_nt: TGTGCCAGCATGGGACAGGGTGCCTCACCCCTCCACTTT; cdr3_aa: CASMGQGASPLHF
j_call: TRBJ1-2; v_call: TRBV6-1; d_call: -; clone_size: -; cdr3_nt: TGTGCCAGCAGCCCTACTACGGGAGTAGCCTATGGCTACACCTTC; cdr3_aa: CASSPTTGVAYGYTF
j_call: TRBJ2-3; v_call: TRBV7-9; d_call: -; clone_size: -; cdr3_nt: TGTGCCAGCAGTTTCTCTCCGGATACGCAGTATTTT; cdr3_aa: CASSFSPDTQYF
j_call: TRBJ2-1; v_call: TRBV18; d_call: TRBD2; clone_size: once; cdr3_nt: TGTGCCAGCTCACTCCTAGGTACTAGCGGGAGGAATGAGCAGTTCTTC; cdr3_aa: CASSLLGTSGRNEQFF
j_call: TRBJ1-5; v_call: TRBV19; d_call: -; clone_size: -; cdr3_nt: TGTGCCAGTATTAGGTCAGGGGCCTCGGCTGGCAATCAGCCCCAGCATTTT; cdr3_aa: CASIRSGASAGNQPQHF
j_call: TRBJ2-7; v_call: TRBV6-6; d_call: -; clone_size: -; cdr3_nt: TGTGCCAGCAGTTACCCGACAGGTCAAAGCTACGAGCAGTACTTC; cdr3_aa: CASSYPTGQSYEQYF
j_call: TRBJ1-5; v_call: TRBV5-5; d_call: TRBD1; clone_size: -; cdr3_nt: TGTGCCAGCAGCCACAGGGGGGACAATCAGCCCCAGCATTTT; cdr3_aa: CASSHRGDNQPQHF
j_call: TRBJ2-3; v_call: TRBV4-3; d_call: -; clone_size: once; cdr3_nt: TGCGCCAGCAGCCAAGATCGGAGAGATACGCAGTATTTT; cdr3_aa: CASSQDRRDTQYF
j_call: TRBJ1-5; v_call: TRBV12-2; d_call: -; clone_size: -; cdr3_nt: TGTGCAAGTCGCTTCAAACGGCGAACAGGGGGCAATCAGCCCCAGCATTTT; cdr3_aa: CASRFKRRTGGNQPQHF
j_call: TRBJ2-1; v_call: TRBV28; d_call: TRBD2; clone_size: once; cdr3_nt: TGTGCCAGCAGTTTATTGGGCGGGAGGTCGGTTGAGCAGTTCTTC; cdr3_aa: CASSLLGGRSVEQFF